One sample yielded the 9 T cell receptor beta chains listed below, sequenced in a study of blood T cells in healthy people across ages. The use of a sample-barcoded 5' primer and a J-beta primer mix characterized a second PCR of about 6 to 12 cycles. From the 5' RACE reads, TCRdb called clonotypes with MiXCR, one entry per CDR3 protein. The sample includes 1.4 million to 1.5 million distinct CDR3 sequences, roughly 45% of them seen just once. Sequenced sample: blood. Source of these receptors: a woman aged 18 to 35 in good health.

This clonotype was detected only a few times. V usage is TRBV12-3 or TRBV12-4 and J usage is TRBJ1-2, with 7 bases lining up with TRBD1. The CDR3 is 14 amino acids. V shed 0 bases and J 4 bases; nucleotides not matched to a gene: 2. CDR3 sequence: CASSLATGAYGYTF. CDR3 coding DNA: TGTGCCAGCAGTTTAGCTACAGGGGCCTATGGCTACACCTTC.

There are a few counts of this clonotype. V usage is TRBV20-1 and J usage is TRBJ2-4, with 7 bases lining up with TRBD2. This CDR3 has 12 residues. Germline loops: CDR1 DFQATT, CDR2 SNEGSKA (reference sequence). V was pared by 5 bases and J by 6 bases, with 4 bases of the junction left unmatched. Here the CDR3 DNA reads TGCAGTGCTGGACTAGGGCGAAACATTCAGTACTTC. Encoded protein: CSAGLGRNIQYF.

V and J are TRBV7-9 and TRBJ2-1; 7 nucleotides line up with TRBD2. V trimming: 1 base; J trimming: 6 bases; junction bases outside the gene matches: 6. This CDR3 region has 15 residues. Germline assignment: CDR1 SEHNR and CDR2 FQNEAQ (reference sequence). The CDR3 protein is CASSLVAGARNEQFF. The CDR3 coding sequence is TGTGCCAGCAGCTTAGTGGCGGGAGCTCGCAATGAGCAGTTCTTC.

The V and J genes are TRBV12-3 or TRBV12-4 and TRBJ2-4; D is unresolved. The CDR3 covers 14 residues. V lost 2 bases to trimming and J lost 1 base, with 6 bases between them. In DNA form, the CDR3 reads TGTGCCAGCAGTTTACCTGGGGCCAAAAACATTCAGTACTTC. Amino acids: CASSLPGAKNIQYF.

This chain uses TRBV20-1 with TRBJ1-5, with 7 bases that match TRBD1. Germline trimming cut 3 bases from V and 11 bases from J; bases unmatched to any gene: 13. The CDR3 has 14 amino acids. Germline loops: CDR1 DFQATT, CDR2 SNEGSKA (reference sequence). The CDR3 DNA reads as TGCAGTGCTAGGGAGGAACAGGGGAGTATGGCCCAGCATTTT. Translating gives CSAREEQGSMAQHF.

The chain links TRBV6-5 to TRBJ2-7; a weak D match, TRBD2 (5 bases). The CDR3 runs 14 residues. Per germline, CDR1 MNHEY and CDR2 SVGAGI. Trimming removed 6 bases at V and 3 bases at J, with 15 bases between. CDR3 sequence: CASSHSGPDYEQYF. In nucleotides, the CDR3 is TGTGCCAGCAGCCACAGCGGACCTGACTACGAGCAGTACTTC.

The J gene is TRBJ2-5, the V gene TRBV7-2; tentatively, D is TRBD2 (6 bases). This CDR3 has 15 amino acids. Germline CDR1 SGHTA, CDR2 FQGNSA. With 5 bases removed from V and 11 bases from J, the gap between germline ends came to 24 bases. CDR3 nucleotide sequence: TGTGCCAGCAGCCAGGGACTCTCCTTCTACAATGAGCAGTACTTC. Translating it yields CASSQGLSFYNEQYF.

CDR3 in amino acids: CASSTGLYSNQPQHF. The CDR3 coding sequence is TGTGCCAGCAGTACAGGGCTCTATAGCAATCAGCCCCAGCATTTT. V is TRBV12-3 or TRBV12-4 and J is TRBJ1-5, with a tentative D call TRBD1 (6 bases). The V gene lost 5 bases and the J gene lost 0 bases, with 11 bases spanning the gap. The CDR3 spans 15 residues.

The chain uses TRBV6-4 and TRBJ2-3; D is tentatively TRBD1 or TRBD2 (5 bases each). The CDR3 has 15 amino acids. Germline V gives CDR1 MRHNA, CDR2 SNTAGT. Trimming removed 6 bases from V and 0 bases from J, with 13 bases in between. The CDR3 loop reads CASSRDLTSTDTQYF. CDR3 sequence (DNA): TGTGCCAGCAGCAGGGACCTTACTAGCACAGATACGCAGTATTTT.